Listed here is a single T cell receptor beta chain. The antigen remains undetermined. Primers: 60 Vbeta forward and 13 Jbeta reverse. Sequenced by immunoSEQ multiplex PCR; TCRdb stores in-frame clones only, minus some. The sample shows about 98,000 clones, around four fifths of them seen only once. Donors showed nominal health when sampled, although they likely had unrecorded immune exposures. These data come from a study of cytomegalovirus exposure and HLA in healthy donors. Findings and caveats of the study: More clonal expansion characterized HLA-associated TCR beta chains than equally common others in a later analysis. Evidence from a later analysis indicated that most CMV-associated TCR beta chains looked HLA-restricted.

V shed 5 bases, J shed 4 bases, and the junction held 8 bases outside the gene matches. This CDR3 region has 15 residues. The germline V gene has CDR1 LNHDA and CDR2 SQIVND (reference sequence). The clonotype comes from a man in his forties in good health and CMV-seronegative. This chain connects TRBV19 to TRBJ1-5; 7 bases fit TRBD1. Material: PBMCs. The CDR3 coding sequence is TGTGCCAGTAGTCCACCGACAGGGCGGAATCAGCCCCAGCATTTT. As protein: CASSPPTGRNQPQHF.